This passage covers 22 T cell receptor beta chains from one sample sequenced in a study of blood T cell repertoires in COVID-19. Here immunoSEQ multiplex PCR was the method, and the copy in TCRdb shows in-frame clones only, minus some. The profile shows 150,000 to 190,000 clones, roughly 80% of them singletons. Sequencing was performed on peripheral blood. All receptors derive from a man aged 55 to 70 with acute or convalescent COVID-19.

V and J are TRBV5-5 and TRBJ1-2; TRBD1 aligns across 10 bases. Germline V gene data show CDR1 as SGHKS and CDR2 as YYEKEE (reference sequence). The CDR3 length is 14 residues. Trimming cost V 2 bases and J 8 bases; bases outside gene matches: 6. CDR3 protein: CASSFAGTGAGYTF. DNA of the CDR3: TGTGCCAGCAGCTTTGCCGGGACAGGGGCCGGCTACACCTTC.

The gene calls are TRBV7-2 and TRBJ2-5, with a tentative D call TRBD1 (7 bases). The CDR3 loop spans 13 amino acids. Germline V CDR1 and CDR2: SGHTA, FQGNSA. V lost 8 bases and J lost 4, with 14 bases in between. Here the CDR3 DNA reads TGTGCCAGCGGGGCCAGGGGGGCAGAGACCCAGTACTTC. Translated, it gives CASGARGAETQYF.

V and J are TRBV7-2 and TRBJ2-5; 8 nucleotides match TRBD2. The CDR3 is made up of 15 amino acids. Looked up from germline, CDR1 is SGHTA and CDR2 is FQGNSA. Unmatched junction bases numbered 8, after V lost 6 bases and J lost 2 bases. CDR3 protein: CASSSSSGLQETQYF. Written as DNA, the CDR3 is TGTGCCAGCAGTTCATCTAGCGGGTTACAAGAGACCCAGTACTTC.

The CDR3: CASSEHGGGGNTIYF. The DNA of the CDR3 is TGTGCCAGCAGTGAACACGGGGGAGGAGGAAACACCATATATTTT. The chain couples TRBV6-1 to TRBJ1-3, with D possibly matching TRBD1 (5 bases). Deletions cut 2 bases from V and 4 bases from J, with 12 bases between. Germline CDR1 and CDR2: MNHNS and SASEGT. CDR3 size: 15 residues.

In this sample, this clone turned up a few times. The rearrangement uses TRBV6-5 and TRBJ2-3, with D tentatively TRBD2 (5 bases). The V end was cut by 5 bases, the J end by 3 bases, with 9 bases between. This CDR3 spans 13 amino acids. Germline values: CDR1 MNHEY, CDR2 SVGAGI. CDR3 protein: CASSTSATDTQYF. For the CDR3, the DNA is TGTGCCAGCAGTACTAGTGCTACAGATACGCAGTATTTT.

The rearrangement links TRBV5-1 to TRBJ2-7; TRBD2 agrees at 7 bases. V shed 0 bases and J 2 bases; nucleotides not matched to a gene: 5. Germline assignment: CDR1 SGHRS and CDR2 YFSETQ. CDR3 length: 15 amino acids. CDR3 sequence (DNA): TGCGCCAGCAGCTTGGCAGCGGGGACTACCTACGAGCAGTACTTC. It yields the protein CASSLAAGTTYEQYF.

This chain connects TRBV7-2 to TRBJ1-6; 9 bases are a match to TRBD1. J was trimmed by 10 bases and V by 0 bases; bases with no gene match: 4. There are 15 residues in the CDR3. CDR1 SGHTA and CDR2 FQGNSA come from the germline V gene. CDR3 bases: TGTGCCAGCAGCTTAGCCGGGACAGGGCAATCACCCCTCCACTTT. Translated: CASSLAGTGQSPLHF.

The chain uses TRBV3-1 (or the pseudogene TRBV3-2) and TRBJ2-7, with 13 bases aligning to TRBD2. V lost 4 bases and J lost 0; bases outside the gene matches: 6. In germline, CDR1 is LGHDT, CDR2 YNNKEL (reference sequence). The CDR3 contains 17 residues. CDR3 sequence: CASSRTSGGSSSYEQYF. CDR3 nucleotide sequence: TGTGCCAGCAGCCGGACTAGCGGGGGCTCGAGCTCCTACGAGCAGTACTTC.

The V gene is TRBV6-2 or TRBV6-3, the J gene TRBJ2-1; TRBD1 matches at 9 bases. The ends lost 4 bases at V and 8 bases at J; junction bases unmatched: 6. The CDR3 consists of 14 residues. Germline CDR1 and CDR2: MNHEY and SVGEGT. CDR3 sequence: CASSLGDRVYEQFF. The DNA for the CDR3 is TGTGCCAGCAGTTTAGGGGACAGGGTCTATGAGCAGTTCTTC.

J is TRBJ1-4 and V is TRBV5-1; 11 nucleotides line up with TRBD1. From germline, CDR1 is SGHRS and CDR2 YFSETQ. CDR3 length: 14 amino acids. Germline trimming cut 5 bases from V and 5 bases from J; bases unmatched to any gene: 2. DNA for the CDR3: TGCGCCAGCAGTCGGGACAGGGGGAATGAAAAACTGTTTTTT. Its translation is CASSRDRGNEKLFF.

The genes are TRBV29-1 and TRBJ2-5, with unresolved D. There are 11 residues in the CDR3. V dropped 7 bases and J dropped 1 base, with 7 bases sitting between them. Germline CDR1 and CDR2: SQVTM and ANQGSEA. The CDR3 sequence: CSARVQETQYF. Written as DNA, the CDR3 is TGCAGCGCCCGGGTCCAAGAGACCCAGTACTTC. The complete variable domain, with remaining parts taken from reference TRBV29-1 and TRBJ2-5, reads SAVISQKPSRDICQRGTSLTIQCQVDSQVTMMFWYRQQPGQSLTLIATANQGSEATYESGFVIDKFPISRPNLTFSTLTVSNMSPEDSSIYLCSARVQETQYFGPGTRLLVL.

The J gene is TRBJ1-6, the V gene TRBV6-1, with unresolved D. The germline CDR1 and CDR2 sequences are MNHNS and SASEGT. Trimming took 0 bases from V and 6 from J, leaving 9 bases between them. The CDR3 consists of 15 residues. CDR3 in amino acids: CASSEALRGNSPLHF. The CDR3 DNA follows: TGTGCCAGCAGTGAAGCGCTTCGAGGTAATTCACCCCTCCACTTT.

This clone showed up just a few times. The chain recombines TRBV19 with TRBJ2-1; a possible D gene is TRBD2 (5 bases). This CDR3 region has 13 residues. Trimming took 3 bases from V and 7 from J, leaving 10 bases between them. The germline V gene has CDR1 LNHDA and CDR2 SQIVND (reference sequence). CDR3 in amino acids: CASSMIRGNEQFF. As DNA, the CDR3 is TGTGCCAGTAGTATGATCCGCGGGAATGAGCAGTTCTTC.

In the case of this clone: This CDR3 fails to terminate in the conserved phenylalanine or tryptophan, so it likely reflects a read error. No DNA is shown, since the ends of the CDR3 on it are uncertain; the CDR3 is the one TCRdb lists. This chain links TRBV13 with TRBJ2-7; the D call of TRBD1 is as the table states it, not checked on the DNA. CDR1 and CDR2 from the germline V gene are PRHDT and FYEKMQ (reference sequence). The CDR3 sequence runs 11 residues, both termini included. The CDR3 loop is CASSHRTGAVL.

V is TRBV11-3 and J is TRBJ2-3; 11 bases align to TRBD2. In germline, CDR1 is SGHNT, CDR2 YENEEA. The length of the CDR3 is 20 residues. J was trimmed by 6 bases and V by 0 bases; bases with no gene match: 17. The CDR3 region is CASSLDRSGRANSSHDTQYF. The CDR3, as DNA: TGTGCCAGCAGCTTAGATCGTAGCGGGAGGGCCAACAGTTCACACGATACGCAGTATTTT.

The J gene is TRBJ2-1, the V gene TRBV7-9; no reliable D call. The CDR3 has 14 residues. Germline CDR1 is SEHNR and CDR2 is FQNEAQ (reference sequence). Trimming removed 2 bases at V and 0 bases at J, with 5 bases between. The CDR3 region has the DNA TGTGCCAGCAGCTTATCCAACTCCTACAATGAGCAGTTCTTC. Translating it yields CASSLSNSYNEQFF.

The J gene is TRBJ2-2, the V gene TRBV7-9; D may be TRBD2 (6 bases). V lost 1 base and J 4 bases, leaving 10 bases between the germline ends. The CDR3 is 15 residues long. Per the germline V gene, CDR1 is SEHNR and CDR2 is FQNEAQ (reference sequence). CDR3 amino acids: CASSLGREATGELFF. CDR3 nucleotides: TGTGCCAGCAGCTTAGGGCGGGAAGCCACCGGGGAGCTGTTTTTT.

The V gene is TRBV7-2, the J gene TRBJ2-7; D is unclear. The V gene's germline CDR1 is SGHTA and CDR2 FQGNSA. This CDR3 region has 11 residues. Trimming stripped 4 bases from V and 2 bases from J, with 3 bases between. The CDR3 region is CASSSAYEQYF. CDR3 DNA: TGTGCCAGCAGCTCAGCCTACGAGCAGTACTTC.

The CDR3 protein is CASPNRDRGTEAFF. The DNA for the CDR3 is TGTGCCAGCCCAAACCGGGACAGGGGCACTGAAGCTTTCTTT. The rearrangement uses TRBV6-5 and TRBJ1-1; 10 positions match TRBD1. Trimming at V came to 8 bases and at J to 4 bases, leaving 7 bases not matched to a gene. CDR1 and CDR2 (germline): MNHEY, SVGAGI. CDR3 length: 14 residues.

V and J are TRBV19 and TRBJ1-6; TRBD1 agrees at 10 bases. The length of the CDR3 is 14 residues. The germline V gene encodes CDR1 LNHDA and CDR2 SQIVND (reference sequence). V dropped 5 bases and J dropped 10; count of bases not matched to a gene: 5. Written as DNA, the CDR3 is TGTGCCAGTAGTGCGACAGGGGGCAGATCACCCCTCCACTTT. As protein: CASSATGGRSPLHF.

The genes are TRBV18 and TRBJ2-5, with D perhaps TRBD1 (6 bases). From germline, CDR1 is KGHSH and CDR2 LQKENI. With 3 bases removed from V and 5 bases from J, the gap between germline ends came to 13 bases. The CDR3 consists of 14 residues. The DNA for the CDR3 is TGTGCCAGCTCACCGAACAGGGTCGGCGAGACCCAGTACTTC. This gives the protein CASSPNRVGETQYF.

The chain couples TRBV2 to TRBJ1-4; 8 bases are a match to TRBD1. The junction had 2 bases not matched to a gene; V was cut back by 3 bases and J by 5 bases. The CDR3 is made up of 14 amino acids. The germline gives CDR1 SNHLY, CDR2 FYNNEI. CDR3 loop: CASSEDRANEKLFF. In nucleotides, the CDR3 is TGTGCCAGCAGTGAGGACAGGGCAAATGAAAAACTGTTTTTT.